The sequence of this TCR beta chain was determined in a study of blood T cell repertoires in COVID-19. Study overall: COVID-19 samples from acute and convalescent phases originated in the United States, Italy and Spain. T cells, B-cell-depleted T cells, or PBMCs supplied cDNA or gDNA.

Per the authors' pipeline: Nucleated cell number was recorded as an estimate derived from reference gene primer amplification. Method: immunoSEQ multiplex PCR; TCRdb's copy keeps in-frame clones and lacks some. V, J and clone size derive from that table, while D and trimming were established from the DNA sequence. The sample includes about 120,000 clones, 60% to 80% seen only once; the top ten take under 2.5%. Germline CDR1 and CDR2: MNHEY and SVGEGT. The CDR3 is 17 residues long. With 5 bases clipped from V and 5 bases from J, the junction kept 11 bases outside the gene matches. The gene calls are TRBV6-2 or TRBV6-3 and TRBJ2-5; 13 bases are shared with TRBD2. Sequencing was done on a sample of peripheral blood. This receptor was taken from a woman in her seventies with acute or convalescent COVID-19. CDR3 bases: TGTGCCAGCAGTCACTGGACTAGCGGGGGACCCAGGGAGACCCAGTACTTC. Encoded protein: CASSHWTSGGPRETQYF.